This is a list of T cell receptor beta chains from one sample in a study of blood T cell repertoires in COVID-19. The assay was immunoSEQ multiplex PCR, and TCRdb's table has in-frame clones only and misses some. The table lists about 270,000 clones, about 87% of them singletons. The sample consisted of PBMCs or T cells enriched from blood (not recorded which). The receptors derive from a woman aged 25 to 39 with acute COVID-19. Both conserved end residues are part of each CDR3. A D gene is named only where the DNA matches it firmly.

cdr3_aa cdr3_nt d_call j_call v_call
CASSIRTGEEYEQYF TGTGCCAGTAGTATAAGGACAGGGGAGGAATACGAGCAGTACTTC TRBD1 TRBJ2-7 TRBV19
CASSIAKGAKWLGSNTGELFF TGTGCCAGTAGTATAGCGAAGGGGGCGAAGTGGCTTGGTAGTAACACCGGGGAGCTGTTTTTT TRBD1 TRBJ2-2 TRBV19
CASTGSGNNEQFF TGTGCCAGCACCGGTAGCGGAAACAATGAGCAGTTCTTC - TRBJ2-1 TRBV12-3/TRBV12-4
CASMRSNTEAFF TGTGCCAGCATGCGGTCGAACACTGAAGCTTTCTTT - TRBJ1-1 TRBV28
CASSSGDWGNEQFF TGTGCCAGCAGCTCAGGGGATTGGGGCAATGAGCAGTTCTTC - TRBJ2-1 TRBV7-9
CASSAQDSSYNEQFF TGTGCCAGTAGTGCTCAGGATAGCTCCTACAATGAGCAGTTCTTC - TRBJ2-1 TRBV19
CASNSGLNTGELFF TGTGCCAGCAACTCCGGACTGAACACCGGGGAGCTGTTTTTT - TRBJ2-2 TRBV6-5
CASSLLSSGANVLTF TGCGCCAGCAGCTTGTTGAGCTCTGGGGCCAACGTCCTGACTTTC - TRBJ2-6 TRBV5-1
CASRYPGVGYEQYF TGTGCCAGCAGGTACCCAGGGGTTGGTTACGAGCAGTACTTC - TRBJ2-7 TRBV7-2
CASSYEGRTEGQYF TGTGCCAGCAGTTATGAGGGACGGACGGAGGGGCAGTATTTT - TRBJ2-3 TRBV27